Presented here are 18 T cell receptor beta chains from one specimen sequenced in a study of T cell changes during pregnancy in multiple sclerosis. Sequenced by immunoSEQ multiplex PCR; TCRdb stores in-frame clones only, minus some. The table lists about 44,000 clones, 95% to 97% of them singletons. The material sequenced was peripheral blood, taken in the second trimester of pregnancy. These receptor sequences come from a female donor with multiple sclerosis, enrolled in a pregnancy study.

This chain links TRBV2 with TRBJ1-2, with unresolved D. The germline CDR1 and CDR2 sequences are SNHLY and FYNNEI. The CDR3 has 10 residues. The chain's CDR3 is CAGGNYGYTF. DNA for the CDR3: TGTGCGGGAGGGAACTATGGCTACACCTTC.

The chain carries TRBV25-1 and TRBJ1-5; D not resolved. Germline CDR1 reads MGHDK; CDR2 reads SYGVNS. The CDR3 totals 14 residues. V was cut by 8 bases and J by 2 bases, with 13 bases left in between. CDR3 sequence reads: CASPPGSRNQPQHF. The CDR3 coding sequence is TGTGCCAGCCCCCCAGGATCGCGCAATCAGCCCCAGCATTTT. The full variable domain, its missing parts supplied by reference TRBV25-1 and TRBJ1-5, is EADIYQTPRYLVIGTGKKITLECSQTMGHDKMYWYQQDPGMELHLIHYSYGVNSTEKGDLSSESTVSRIRTEHFPLTLESARPSHTSQYLCASPPGSRNQPQHFGDGTRLSIL.

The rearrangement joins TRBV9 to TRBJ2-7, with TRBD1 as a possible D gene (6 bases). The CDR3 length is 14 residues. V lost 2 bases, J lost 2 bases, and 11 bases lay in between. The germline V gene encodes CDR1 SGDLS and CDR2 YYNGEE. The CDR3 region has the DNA TGTGCCAGCAGCGTTACAGGGAACCCCTACGAGCAGTACTTC. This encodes CASSVTGNPYEQYF.

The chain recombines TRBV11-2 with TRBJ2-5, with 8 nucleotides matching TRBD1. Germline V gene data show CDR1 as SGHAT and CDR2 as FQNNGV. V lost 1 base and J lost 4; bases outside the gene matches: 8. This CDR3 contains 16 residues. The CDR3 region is CASSLGTGSEGETQYF. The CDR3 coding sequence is TGTGCCAGCAGCTTAGGGACAGGGTCGGAGGGAGAGACCCAGTACTTC.

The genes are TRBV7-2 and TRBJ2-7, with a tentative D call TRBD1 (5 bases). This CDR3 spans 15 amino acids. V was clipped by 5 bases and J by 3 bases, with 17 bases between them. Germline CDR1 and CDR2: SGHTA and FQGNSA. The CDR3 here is CASSPYRSLNYEQYF. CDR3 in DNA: TGTGCCAGCAGCCCCTACAGGTCCCTTAACTACGAGCAGTACTTC.

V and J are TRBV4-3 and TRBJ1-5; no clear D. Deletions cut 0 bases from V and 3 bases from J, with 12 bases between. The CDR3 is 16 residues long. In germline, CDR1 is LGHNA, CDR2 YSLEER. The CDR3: CASSQDHSGYNQPQHF. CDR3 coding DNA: TGCGCCAGCAGCCAAGATCATTCGGGATACAATCAGCCCCAGCATTTT.

The DNA of the CDR3 is TGTGCCTCCCGACACCGAGACGAGCAGTACTTC. Translated: CASRHRDEQYF. V is TRBV30 and J is TRBJ2-7; no clear D gene. The germline CDR1 and CDR2 sequences are GTSNPN and SVGIG (reference sequence). Trimming removed 7 bases at V and 5 bases at J, with 12 bases between. The CDR3 spans 11 residues.

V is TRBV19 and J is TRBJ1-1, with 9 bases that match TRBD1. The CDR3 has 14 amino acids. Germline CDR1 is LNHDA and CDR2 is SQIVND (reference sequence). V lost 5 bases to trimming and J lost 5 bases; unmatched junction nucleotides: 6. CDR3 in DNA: TGTGCCAGTAGTCTCGGGACAGGGAGTACTGAAGCTTTCTTT. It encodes CASSLGTGSTEAFF.

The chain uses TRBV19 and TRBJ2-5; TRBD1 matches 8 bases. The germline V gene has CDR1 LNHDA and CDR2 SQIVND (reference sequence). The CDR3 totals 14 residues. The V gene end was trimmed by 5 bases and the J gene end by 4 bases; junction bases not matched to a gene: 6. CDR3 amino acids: CASSADRVGETQYF. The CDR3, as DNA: TGTGCCAGTAGTGCGGACAGGGTGGGAGAGACCCAGTACTTC.

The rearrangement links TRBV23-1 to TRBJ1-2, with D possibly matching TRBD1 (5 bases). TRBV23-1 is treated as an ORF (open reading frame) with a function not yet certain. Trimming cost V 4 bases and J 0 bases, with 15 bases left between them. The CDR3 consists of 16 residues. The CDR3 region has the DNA TGCGCCAGCAGTCCCCCGGGGGGGGGAGCTAACTATGGCTACACCTTC. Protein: CASSPPGGGANYGYTF.

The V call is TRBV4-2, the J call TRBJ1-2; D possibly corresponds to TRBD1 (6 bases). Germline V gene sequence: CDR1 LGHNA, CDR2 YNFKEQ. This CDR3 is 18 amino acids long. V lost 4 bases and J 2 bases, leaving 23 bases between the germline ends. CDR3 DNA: TGTGCCAGCAGCCCGCCATCTCTATCCCGGGGGGCAAACTATGGCTACACCTTC. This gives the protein CASSPPSLSRGANYGYTF.

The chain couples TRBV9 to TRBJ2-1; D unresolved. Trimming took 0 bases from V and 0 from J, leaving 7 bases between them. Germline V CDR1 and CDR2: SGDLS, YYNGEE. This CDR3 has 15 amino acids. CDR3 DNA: TGTGCCAGCAGCGTAGTCGAGAACTCCTACAATGAGCAGTTCTTC. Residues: CASSVVENSYNEQFF.

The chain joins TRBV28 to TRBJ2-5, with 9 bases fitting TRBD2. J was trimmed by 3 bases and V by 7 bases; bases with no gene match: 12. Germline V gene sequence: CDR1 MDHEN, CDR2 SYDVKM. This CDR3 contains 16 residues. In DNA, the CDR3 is TGTGCCAGCACCCGAGGAGGACTAGCGTTTAAAGAGACCCAGTACTTC. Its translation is CASTRGGLAFKETQYF.

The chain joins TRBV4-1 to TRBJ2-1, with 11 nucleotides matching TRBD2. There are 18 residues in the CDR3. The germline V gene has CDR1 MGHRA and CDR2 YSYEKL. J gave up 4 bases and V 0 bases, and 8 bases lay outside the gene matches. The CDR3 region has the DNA TGCGCCAGCAGCCAAGACGGGATCGTAGCGGGGGGGTACAATGAGCAGTTCTTC. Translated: CASSQDGIVAGGYNEQFF.

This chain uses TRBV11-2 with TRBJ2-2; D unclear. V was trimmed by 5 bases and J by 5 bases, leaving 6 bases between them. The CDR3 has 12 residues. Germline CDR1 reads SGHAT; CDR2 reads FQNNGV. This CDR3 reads CASSTTTGELFF. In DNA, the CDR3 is TGTGCCAGCAGCACCACTACCGGGGAGCTGTTTTTT.

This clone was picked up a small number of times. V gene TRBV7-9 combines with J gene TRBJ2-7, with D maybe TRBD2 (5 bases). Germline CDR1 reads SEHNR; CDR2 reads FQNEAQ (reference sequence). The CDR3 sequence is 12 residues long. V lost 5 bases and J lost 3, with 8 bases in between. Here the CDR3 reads CASSEAGYEQYF. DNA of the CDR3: TGTGCCAGCAGCGAGGCGGGCTACGAGCAGTACTTC.

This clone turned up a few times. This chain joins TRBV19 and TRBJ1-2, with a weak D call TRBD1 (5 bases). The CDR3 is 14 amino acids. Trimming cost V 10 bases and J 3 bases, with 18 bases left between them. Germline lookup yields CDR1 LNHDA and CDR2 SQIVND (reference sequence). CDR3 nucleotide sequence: TGTGCCACTGTAGCCCGGGGGGGAGACTATGGCTACACCTTC. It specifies CATVARGGDYGYTF.

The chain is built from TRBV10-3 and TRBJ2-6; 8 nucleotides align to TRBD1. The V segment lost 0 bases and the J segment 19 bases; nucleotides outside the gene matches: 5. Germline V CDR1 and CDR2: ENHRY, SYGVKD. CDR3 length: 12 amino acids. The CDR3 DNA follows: TGTGCCATCAGTGAGTCGACAGGGGCGAGTACTTTC. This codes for CAISESTGASTF.